Listed below are T cell receptor beta chains from one sample, sequenced in a study of cytomegalovirus exposure and HLA in healthy donors. The table came from immunoSEQ multiplex PCR; TCRdb's copy has only in-frame clones and leaves some out. The sample holds around 180,000 clones; roughly 86% are singletons and the top ten take 4% to 6%. Sequences were obtained from PBMCs. The origin of the receptors is a girl aged 10-17 years in good health and CMV-seropositive. CDR3s include the opening cysteine and the closing phenylalanine or tryptophan. The order of the fields is clone size, V gene, D gene, J gene, CDR3 protein, CDR3 DNA. A D gene is named only where the DNA matches it firmly. Only some rows state a clone size, as once, few, many or a class for expanded clones.

.	TRBV2	.	TRBJ1-6	CASSAGNSPLHF	TGTGCCAGCAGTGCGGGGAATTCACCCCTCCACTTT
.	TRBV7-3	TRBD1	TRBJ2-7	CASSSRDRSYEQYF	TGTGCCAGCAGCTCCCGGGACAGGTCCTACGAGCAGTACTTC
.	TRBV7-3	.	TRBJ1-6	CASSPSANSPLHF	TGTGCCAGCAGCCCCTCCGCGAATTCACCCCTCCACTTT
.	TRBV5-4	TRBD1	TRBJ1-1	CASRITGGTEAFF	TGTGCCAGCAGGATAACAGGGGGCACTGAAGCTTTCTTT
once	TRBV5-5	.	TRBJ1-2	CASSLGRRTNTF	TGTGCCAGCAGCTTAGGCAGACGAACTAACACCTTC
once	TRBV23-1	.	TRBJ1-2	CASRKTVLGYGYTF	TGCGCCAGCAGGAAGACAGTCCTTGGCTATGGCTACACCTTC
.	TRBV7-9	TRBD2	TRBJ2-1	CASSFAGGSYNEQFF	TGTGCCAGCAGCTTCGCGGGGGGTTCCTACAATGAGCAGTTCTTC
.	TRBV25-1	TRBD1	TRBJ2-1	CASSAGGHEQFF	TGTGCCAGCAGTGCAGGGGGCCATGAGCAGTTCTTC
.	TRBV5-4	TRBD2	TRBJ2-3	CASSPAGTRDTQYF	TGTGCCAGCAGCCCGGCCGGGACTAGAGATACGCAGTATTTT
.	TRBV28	.	TRBJ1-1	CASSLLHRTEAFF	TGTGCCAGCAGTTTATTACACAGGACTGAAGCTTTCTTT
.	TRBV5-1	TRBD1	TRBJ1-2	CASSMGQSNYGYTF	TGCGCCAGCAGCATGGGACAGTCTAACTATGGCTACACCTTC
.	TRBV6-1	.	TRBJ2-3	CASSPPRGTDTQYF	TGTGCCAGCAGCCCCCCCCGGGGGACAGATACGCAGTATTTT
.	TRBV6-5	TRBD1	TRBJ2-5	CASSYDRTGEETQYF	TGTGCCAGCAGTTACGATAGGACAGGGGAAGAGACCCAGTACTTC